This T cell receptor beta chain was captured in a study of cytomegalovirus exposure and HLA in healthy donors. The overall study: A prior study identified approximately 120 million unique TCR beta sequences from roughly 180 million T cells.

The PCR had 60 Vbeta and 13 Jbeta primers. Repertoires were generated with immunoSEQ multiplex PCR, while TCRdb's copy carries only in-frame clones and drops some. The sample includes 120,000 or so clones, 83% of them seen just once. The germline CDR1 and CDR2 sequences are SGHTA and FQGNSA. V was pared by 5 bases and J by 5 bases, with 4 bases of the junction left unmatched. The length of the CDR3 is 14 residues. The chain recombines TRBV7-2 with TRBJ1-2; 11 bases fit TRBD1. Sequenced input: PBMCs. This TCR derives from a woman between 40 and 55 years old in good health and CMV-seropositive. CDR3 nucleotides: TGTGCCAGCAGCCCCGGGACAGGGGGTTATGGCTACACCTTC. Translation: CASSPGTGGYGYTF. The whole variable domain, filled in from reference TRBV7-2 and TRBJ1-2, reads GAGVSQSPSNKVTEKGKDVELRCDPISGHTALYWYRQSLGQGLEFLIYFQGNSAPDKSGLPSDRFSAERTGGSVSTLTIQRTQQEDSAVYLCASSPGTGGYGYTFGSGTRLTVV.